A single sample is the source of the 25 T cell receptor beta chains below, sequenced in a study of regulatory T cells in long-lasting Graves disease. As to time point: persistent/refractory GD, antithyroid drugs over 5 years with positive TRAb. Generation of the TCR library employed RNA extracted from PBMCs. In building TCR beta libraries, iRepertoire HTBI primers were used together with Arm-PCR of CDR3 regions. One entry per CDR3 protein, called by TCRdb with MiXCR from the multiplex PCR reads. Here the sample spans 400,000 to 500,000 distinct CDR3 sequences, roughly 23% being singletons. The sequencing here drew on peripheral blood mononuclear cells (PBMCs), taken when the disease was refractory, from a patient treated with antithyroid drugs. The receptors here all came from a female donor with Graves disease.

This clonotype was counted ten times or more. V and J are TRBV10-3 and TRBJ1-1; D is uncertain. Germline-derived CDR1 and CDR2 are ENHRY and SYGVKD. CDR3 length: 14 amino acids. Trimming took 4 bases from V and 5 from J, leaving 14 bases between them. The CDR3 sequence: CAISATEHSTEAFF. The CDR3 DNA is TGTGCCATCAGTGCTACCGAGCACTCGACTGAAGCTTTCTTT.

In this sample, this clonotype turned up a few times. The chain links TRBV7-9 to TRBJ1-2; perhaps TRBD1 as D (6 bases). CDR1 and CDR2 (germline): SEHNR, FQNEAQ (reference sequence). Trimming cost V 3 bases and J 0 bases, with 11 bases left between them. This CDR3 region has 15 residues. The CDR3 region has the DNA TGTGCCAGCAGCTTCTCCGGGGGGCCTAACTATGGCTACACCTTC. Its translation is CASSFSGGPNYGYTF. Full variable domain (missing parts from reference TRBV7-9 and TRBJ1-2): DTGVSQNPRHKITKRGQNVTFRCDPISEHNRLYWYRQTLGQGPEFLTYFQNEAQLEKSRLLSDRFSAERPKGSFSTLEIQRTEQGDSAMYLCASSFSGGPNYGYTFGSGTRLTVV.

This clonotype was detected ten times or more. The chain uses TRBV7-9 and TRBJ1-1, with 8 bases matching TRBD1. The V segment lost 6 bases and the J segment 6 bases; nucleotides outside the gene matches: 6. Per germline, CDR1 SEHNR and CDR2 FQNEAQ (reference sequence). The CDR3 runs to 13 residues. The CDR3 DNA is TGTGCCAGCAGAGCGACAGGGGTGGCTGAAGCTTTCTTT. Translating gives CASRATGVAEAFF.

As concerns this clonotype: A much larger clone differs from this one at a single base, so this may be a read error. The conserved phenylalanine or tryptophan is not found at the CDR3 terminus, so this likely reflects a read error. The chain is built from TRBV6-1 and TRBJ2-2; TRBD2 might be the D (5 bases). V gave up 7 bases and J gave up 7 bases, with 22 bases separating them. The CDR3 is 16 residues long. Germline CDR1 and CDR2: MNHNS and SASEGT. For the CDR3, the DNA is TGTGCCAGCACTTGGAACAGCCGGAGAGAGGGCGGGGAGCTGTTTCTT. Translation: CASTWNSRREGGELFL.

Notes on this clonotype: Just one base apart from a much larger clone, this may be a read error. This chain connects TRBV28 to TRBJ2-7; D is ambiguous. CDR3 length: 13 residues. The germline V gene has CDR1 MDHEN and CDR2 SYDVKM. The CDR3 region is CASSFPTSYGQYF. As DNA, the CDR3 is TGTGCCAGCAGTTTCCCCACCTCCTACGGGCAGTACTTC.

The V gene is TRBV4-1, the J gene TRBJ1-5; 8 bases map to TRBD1. The J segment lost 6 bases and the V segment lost 3 bases, leaving 7 bases of the junction unmatched. Germline V gene data show CDR1 as MGHRA and CDR2 as YSYEKL. The CDR3 is 15 amino acids. DNA of the CDR3: TGCGCCAGCAGCCAGATACAGGGGGAAGGTCAGCCCCAGCATTTT. Translating gives CASSQIQGEGQPQHF.

This clonotype was counted a few times. The chain couples TRBV6-1 to TRBJ2-2; D may be TRBD1 (6 bases). The CDR3 has 18 amino acids. V lost 6 bases to trimming and J lost 1 base, with 21 bases between them. Looked up from germline, CDR1 is MNHNS and CDR2 is SASEGT. CDR3 region: CASSATAGAGGNTGELFF. CDR3 sequence (DNA): TGTGCCAGCAGCGCGACCGCAGGGGCGGGCGGGAACACCGGGGAGCTGTTTTTT.

This chain connects TRBV10-3 to TRBJ1-1, with 9 bases fitting TRBD1. The CDR3 consists of 15 residues. Germline CDR1 is ENHRY and CDR2 is SYGVKD. V lost 2 bases and J lost 1; bases outside the gene matches: 2. In nucleotides, the CDR3 is TGTGCCATCAGTGAGGGGGGACAGGGGAACACTGAAGCTTTCTTT. Protein: CAISEGGQGNTEAFF.

This clonotype came up many times. The V call is TRBV28, the J call TRBJ2-7; D tentatively reads TRBD1 or TRBD2 (6 bases each). Germline CDR1 is MDHEN and CDR2 is SYDVKM. Deletions cut 7 bases from V and 1 base from J, with 17 bases between. This CDR3 spans 15 amino acids. The CDR3 DNA follows: TGTGCCAGCACCCCAAGTGGGGGGCGATCCTACGAGCAGTACTTC. It codes for CASTPSGGRSYEQYF.

Worth noting for this clonotype: A junction boundary mismatches the germline segment, possibly from a read error. The chain carries TRBV29-1 and TRBJ2-3, with TRBD1 matching over 7 bases. There are 15 residues in the CDR3. CDR1 is SQVTM and CDR2 is ANQGSEA in the germline V gene. CDR3 nucleotides: TGCAGCGTAGAAGACAGGGTAAAACGTCGAGATACGCAGTATTTT. Translation: CSVEDRVKRRDTQYF.

This clonotype was counted ten times or more. The V gene is TRBV12-3 or TRBV12-4, the J gene TRBJ2-7; no clear D gene. The germline V and J ends were trimmed by 4 bases and 5 bases, with 12 bases remaining between them. The CDR3 is 13 residues long. CDR3 DNA sequence: TGTGCCAGCAGTTCCCGACTGACCCACGAGCAGTACTTC. Translating gives CASSSRLTHEQYF.

The CDR3 protein is CASSEGTTQETQYF. CDR3 DNA: TGCGCCAGCAGTGAGGGTACGACACAAGAGACCCAGTACTTC. The chain is built from TRBV10-1 and TRBJ2-5, with D hard to call. The CDR3 runs 14 residues. The V end lost 2 bases, the J end lost 2 bases, and 9 bases lay between the germline ends. Per the germline V gene, CDR1 is WNHNN and CDR2 is SYGVQD (reference sequence).

This rearrangement joins TRBV30 to TRBJ1-5, with no clear D. Trimming took 0 bases from V and 3 from J, leaving 9 bases between them. This CDR3 is built from 14 residues. Germline V gene data show CDR1 as GTSNPN and CDR2 as SVGIG (reference sequence). The CDR3 loop is CAWSVMAPNQPQHF. In DNA form, the CDR3 reads TGTGCCTGGAGTGTAATGGCTCCCAATCAGCCCCAGCATTTT. Complete variable domain (other parts from reference TRBV30 and TRBJ1-5): SQTIHQWPATLVQPVGSPLSLECTVEGTSNPNLYWYRQAAGRGLQLLFYSVGIGQISSEVPQNLSASRPQDRQFILSSKKLLLSDSGFYLCAWSVMAPNQPQHFGDGTRLSIL.

This chain connects TRBV10-3 to TRBJ1-1; perhaps TRBD1 as D (5 bases). This CDR3 has 15 amino acids. Deletions cut 6 bases from V and 0 bases from J, with 14 bases between. The V gene's germline CDR1 is ENHRY and CDR2 SYGVKD. The CDR3 nucleotides read TGTGCCATCAGGGGTACAGGTTTTTTGAACACTGAAGCTTTCTTT. Amino acids: CAIRGTGFLNTEAFF.

This clonotype has at least ten counts. The chain joins TRBV28 to TRBJ1-1, with 8 bases fitting TRBD1. With 2 bases clipped from V and 0 bases from J, the junction kept 2 bases outside the gene matches. CDR3 length: 15 residues. Germline loops: CDR1 MDHEN, CDR2 SYDVKM. The CDR3 region has the DNA TGTGCCAGCAGTTTAGGGGACAGGTTGAACACTGAAGCTTTCTTT. This gives the protein CASSLGDRLNTEAFF.

The rearrangement joins TRBV6-5 to TRBJ2-5, with TRBD2 matching 9 bases. The ends lost 2 bases at V and 5 bases at J; junction bases unmatched: 18. The CDR3 loop spans 19 amino acids. CDR1 MNHEY and CDR2 SVGAGI come from the germline V gene. The CDR3 DNA reads TGTGCCAGCAGTTACGGCGGAGTGGCGCGGGAGGGGGTAAGGGAGACCCAGTACTTC. Encoded protein: CASSYGGVAREGVRETQYF.

This clonotype was observed a few times. The V gene is TRBV28, the J gene TRBJ2-7; no reliable D call. This CDR3 region has 11 residues. Trimming shortened V by 6 bases and J by 4 bases, and 7 bases separated the two germline ends. Germline CDR1 is MDHEN and CDR2 is SYDVKM. The CDR3 DNA reads as TGTGCCAGCAGCATCACTTACGAGCAGTACTTC. Its protein is CASSITYEQYF. Based on the CDR3 plus reference TRBV28 and TRBJ2-7, the full variable domain is DVKVTQSSRYLVKRTGEKVFLECVQDMDHENMFWYRQDPGLGLRLIYFSYDVKMKEKGDIPEGYSVSREKKERFSLILESASTNQTSMYLCASSITYEQYFGPGTRLTVT.

This clonotype has a handful of counts. The V gene is TRBV29-1, the J gene TRBJ2-5, with D maybe TRBD1 (6 bases). The CDR3 is 15 amino acids. Germline CDR1 and CDR2: SQVTM and ANQGSEA. V dropped 3 bases and J dropped 7 bases, with 21 bases sitting between them. The CDR3 spells CSVEDPLTGSGTQYF. The CDR3 DNA sequence: TGCAGCGTTGAGGATCCCCTTACAGGGTCCGGGACCCAGTACTTC.

The V and J genes are TRBV30 and TRBJ2-3; D not resolved. V was shortened by 0 bases and J by 1 base, with 8 bases between the two germline ends. This CDR3 has 14 residues. Per the germline V gene, CDR1 is GTSNPN and CDR2 is SVGIG (reference sequence). The CDR3 spells CAWSVQWGTDTQYF. CDR3 DNA sequence: TGTGCCTGGAGTGTACAGTGGGGCACAGATACGCAGTATTTT.

The sample holds many counts of this clonotype. The rearrangement links TRBV28 to TRBJ1-1; 9 positions match TRBD1. Trimming took 6 bases from V and 5 from J; bases not matched to a gene: 16. The CDR3 is 17 residues long. Germline CDR1 reads MDHEN; CDR2 reads SYDVKM. CDR3 in DNA: TGTGCCAGCAGCTCTCTACCGGGACAGGGTGTGAGAACTGAAGCTTTCTTT. It translates to CASSSLPGQGVRTEAFF. The full variable domain, in which reference TRBV28 and TRBJ1-1 provide the parts outside the CDR3, is DVKVTQSSRYLVKRTGEKVFLECVQDMDHENMFWYRQDPGLGLRLIYFSYDVKMKEKGDIPEGYSVSREKKERFSLILESASTNQTSMYLCASSSLPGQGVRTEAFFGQGTRLTVV.

This sequence joins TRBV7-9 and TRBJ1-3; D gene uncertain. Deletions cut 3 bases from V and 1 base from J, with 4 bases between. There are 13 residues in the CDR3. Germline V gene data show CDR1 as SEHNR and CDR2 as FQNEAQ (reference sequence). CDR3 coding DNA: TGTGCCAGCAGCTTTCAGTCTGGAAACACCATATATTTT. Protein: CASSFQSGNTIYF.

The chain joins TRBV12-3 or TRBV12-4 to TRBJ2-5; D might be TRBD1 or TRBD2, each matching 5 bases. CDR3 length: 14 residues. V lost 5 bases and J lost 5, with 15 bases in between. The CDR3 region is CASSGTGTWETQYF. The DNA for the CDR3 is TGTGCCAGCAGTGGTACCGGGACGTGGGAGACCCAGTACTTC.

To note about this clonotype: A read error may explain this, as a much larger clone is one base away. A read error is likely, as this CDR3 ends without the conserved phenylalanine or tryptophan. No DNA is shown, since the ends of the CDR3 on it are uncertain; the CDR3 is the one TCRdb lists. The gene calls are TRBV20-1 and TRBJ2-4; TRBD2 reflects the table's D call only, with no check against the DNA. The CDR3 is 9 amino acids long, termini counted. The germline V gene encodes CDR1 DFQATT and CDR2 SNEGSKA (reference sequence). CDR3 residues: CSANRRLAK.

The table lists this clonotype with many counts. The chain uses TRBV20-1 and TRBJ2-7; D not resolved. The CDR3 contains 12 residues. V dropped 3 bases and J dropped 4 bases, with 10 bases sitting between them. CDR1 and CDR2 from the germline V gene are DFQATT and SNEGSKA (reference sequence). For the CDR3, the DNA is TGCAGTGCTAGGCACGACACGTACGAGCAGTACTTC. Protein: CSARHDTYEQYF.

This clonotype was found many times. The chain combines TRBV2 with TRBJ1-3, with 7 bases identical to TRBD1. The CDR3 spans 16 residues. The ends lost 3 bases at V and 0 bases at J; junction bases unmatched: 5. From germline, CDR1 is SNHLY and CDR2 FYNNEI. As DNA, the CDR3 is TGTGCCAGCAGTGACGAGGGGGCGCACTCTGGAAACACCATATATTTT. Encoded protein: CASSDEGAHSGNTIYF.